A selection of T cell receptor beta chains follows, all from one sample in a study of Ad26.COV2.S vaccination and SARS-CoV-2 variants. Assay: immunoSEQ multiplex PCR; the TCRdb copy retains only in-frame clones and omits some. This table has around 300,000 clones, about 88% appearing once. The starting material was peripheral blood, obtained in a trial of Ad26.COV2.S vaccine versus placebo. These TCRs come from a person aged 18 to 59 who received the Ad26.COV2.S COVID-19 vaccine or a placebo. CDR3s include the opening cysteine and the closing phenylalanine or tryptophan. A D gene is named only where the DNA matches it firmly. Clone size is not always given. Where it is, it says once, few, many or a class for expanded clones.

d_gene | j_gene | abundance | v_gene | CDR3nt | CDR3aa
- | TRBJ2-7 | - | TRBV4-1 | TGCGCCAGCAGCCAAGGGCAGGGGCGGGAGCAGTACTTC | CASSQGQGREQYF
- | TRBJ2-5 | - | TRBV6-5 | TGTGCCAGCAGCCAGGGACACCTTGGGAAGACCCAGTACTTC | CASSQGHLGKTQYF
- | TRBJ2-1 | - | TRBV10-3 | TGTGCCATCAGTTTTACTACGGGTAACCCGAGCAATGAGCAGTTCTTC | CAISFTTGNPSNEQFF
TRBD1 | TRBJ2-7 | - | TRBV13 | TGTGCCAGCAGCCGTGGCTCCGGCCTCAGGGGGCGAGACGAGCAGTACTTC | CASSRGSGLRGRDEQYF
- | TRBJ1-2 | - | TRBV10-3 | TGTGCCATCAGTGAGGGGAGCGCCGAGGGGTATGGCTACACCTTC | CAISEGSAEGYGYTF
- | TRBJ2-7 | once | TRBV2 | TGTGCCAGCAGTGCTCCATACGAGCAGTACTTC | CASSAPYEQYF
- | TRBJ1-1 | once | TRBV6-1 | TGTGCCAGCAGTGAACCGGGGGCTTCCACTGAAGCTTTCTTT | CASSEPGASTEAFF
- | TRBJ2-5 | - | TRBV3-1/TRBV3-2 | TGTGCCAGCAGCCAAGATCAGGGATCCGAAGAGACCCAGTACTTC | CASSQDQGSEETQYF
TRBD2 | TRBJ2-1 | - | TRBV10-3 | TGTGCCATCAGTGACCGTAGGACTAGCGGGAGCAACAATGAGCAGTTCTTC | CAISDRRTSGSNNEQFF
- | TRBJ1-4 | - | TRBV19 | TGTGCCAGTAGTATGGAGACAGCGGATGAAAAACTGTTTTTT | CASSMETADEKLFF